These T cell receptor beta chains were read from a single sample in a study of cytomegalovirus exposure and HLA in healthy donors. Produced via immunoSEQ multiplex PCR; TCRdb's table is partial and in-frame only. The sample holds approximately 110,000 clones, around 94% seen once. The sequencing sample was made of PBMCs. The receptors stem from a woman younger than 35 in good health and CMV-seronegative. Each CDR3 is given with its conserved first and last residue. A D gene is named only where the DNA matches it firmly. Only part of the rows carry a size: once, few, many, or a class if the clone is expanded.

>-|-|TRBJ1-1|TRBV10-3
TGTGCCATCAGTGACAGGGGTAAGGAGACTGAAGCTTTCTTT
CAISDRGKETEAFF
>TRBD1|once|TRBJ1-1|TRBV15
TGTGCCACCAGCAGAGGACCTACAGGGGGAACTGAAGCTTTCTTT
CATSRGPTGGTEAFF
>-|-|TRBJ1-1|TRBV6-5
TGTGCCAGCAGTTACCCCGGAGACCGGAGGGCTTTCTTT
CASSYPGDRRAFF
>TRBD2|-|TRBJ2-5|TRBV29-1
TGCAGCGTAGAGACCCTCGAAGGACTAGCGGGCAACCAAGAGACCCAGTACTTC
CSVETLEGLAGNQETQYF
>-|-|TRBJ2-1|TRBV11-2
TGTGCCAGCAGCGGAGCCCCTTGGTTAACATTCAGTAACAATGAGCAGTTCTTC
CASSGAPWLTFSNNEQFF
>-|-|TRBJ1-5|TRBV30
TGTGCCTGGAGTGTACGGGGGGCCCCTCAGCCCCAGCATTTT
CAWSVRGAPQPQHF
>TRBD2|-|TRBJ2-5|TRBV28
TGTGCCAGCAGTTTATGGACTAGCGGGGAAGAGACCCAGTACTTC
CASSLWTSGEETQYF
>TRBD1|-|TRBJ1-4|TRBV5-4
TGTGCCAGCAGCTTGGGGACAGGGGCTGAGGAAAAACTGTTTTTT
CASSLGTGAEEKLFF
>-|-|TRBJ2-2|TRBV11-3
TGTGCCAGCAGCTACCGACAGTTCAACGGGGAGCTGTTTTTT
CASSYRQFNGELFF
>TRBD2|-|TRBJ2-7|TRBV19
TGTGCCAGTTGCAGGACTAGCGGGAGTTGCGAGCAGTACTTC
CASCRTSGSCEQYF
>TRBD1|once|TRBJ1-1|TRBV30
TGTGCCTGGAGTGGGGCAAGACAGGGAAACATGAACACTGAAGCTTTCTTT
CAWSGARQGNMNTEAFF
>TRBD2|-|TRBJ2-3|TRBV4-1
TGCGCCAGCAGCCAAGATAACGCGGGAGCCACAGATACGCAGTATTTT
CASSQDNAGATDTQYF
>-|-|TRBJ2-7|TRBV28
TGTGCCAGCAGAGAAAGCCGAACCTACGAGCAGTACTTC
CASRESRTYEQYF
>TRBD2|-|TRBJ2-2|TRBV11-2
TGTGCCAGCAGAAGCGGGGCACTTTTAGCTGGAGCCGGGGAGCTGTTTTTT
CASRSGALLAGAGELFF
>-|-|TRBJ2-1|TRBV5-1
TGCGCCAGCAGCCCTATACCGGTATGGGCGGGGACGGGGGACCATGAGCAGTTCTTC
CASSPIPVWAGTGDHEQFF
>TRBD2|-|TRBJ2-3|TRBV4-1
TGCGCCAGCAGCCAAGGGGGGCTAGCGGGGGCGCATTCCGCAGATACGCAGTATTTT
CASSQGGLAGAHSADTQYF
>TRBD1|-|TRBJ2-7|TRBV28
TGTGCCAGCAGTTCCCGGACAGGGAGGACCTACTACGAGCAGTACTTC
CASSSRTGRTYYEQYF
>-|-|TRBJ2-5|TRBV5-1
TGCGCCAGCAGCTTGGGTACAGTCCAAGAGACCCAGTACTTC
CASSLGTVQETQYF
>-|-|TRBJ1-5|TRBV4-1
TGCGCCAGCAGCCAAGAACCCGGTGGTCAGCCCCAGCATTTT
CASSQEPGGQPQHF
>-|-|TRBJ2-3|TRBV9
TGTGCCAGCAGCGCCGGGGTTCTAGGCACAGATACGCAGTATTTT
CASSAGVLGTDTQYF
>-|-|TRBJ2-3|TRBV18
TGTGCCAGCTCACCTGGAGGAGATCCCACAGATACGCAGTATTTT
CASSPGGDPTDTQYF
>TRBD2|-|TRBJ2-7|TRBV10-1
TGCGCCAGCGCATCCCTACTAGCGGTCCATTTAGAGCAGTACTTC
CASASLLAVHLEQYF